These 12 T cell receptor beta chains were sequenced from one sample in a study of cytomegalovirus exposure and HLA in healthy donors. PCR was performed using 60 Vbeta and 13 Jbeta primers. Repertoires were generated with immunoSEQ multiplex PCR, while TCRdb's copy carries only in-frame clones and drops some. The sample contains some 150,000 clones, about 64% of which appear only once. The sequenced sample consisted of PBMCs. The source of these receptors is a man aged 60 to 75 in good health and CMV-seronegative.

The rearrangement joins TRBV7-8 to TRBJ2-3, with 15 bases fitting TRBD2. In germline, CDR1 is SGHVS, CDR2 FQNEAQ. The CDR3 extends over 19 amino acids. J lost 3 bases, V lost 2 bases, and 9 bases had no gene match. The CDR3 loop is CASSLIGTSGRSDTDTQYF. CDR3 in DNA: TGTGCCAGCAGCTTAATAGGGACTAGCGGGAGGTCAGATACAGATACGCAGTATTTT.

CDR3 nucleotide sequence: TGTGCCAGCAGCGGTAGCGGGATAGGGTACGAGCAGTACTTC. Translation gives CASSGSGIGYEQYF. V usage is TRBV7-9 and J usage is TRBJ2-7; 8 positions agree with TRBD2. Germline V gene sequence: CDR1 SEHNR, CDR2 FQNEAQ (reference sequence). This CDR3 contains 14 residues. V dropped 5 bases and J dropped 4; count of bases not matched to a gene: 7. Filled out from reference TRBV7-9 and TRBJ2-7, the complete variable domain reads DTGVSQNPRHKITKRGQNVTFRCDPISEHNRLYWYRQTLGQGPEFLTYFQNEAQLEKSRLLSDRFSAERPKGSFSTLEIQRTEQGDSAMYLCASSGSGIGYEQYFGPGTRLTVT.

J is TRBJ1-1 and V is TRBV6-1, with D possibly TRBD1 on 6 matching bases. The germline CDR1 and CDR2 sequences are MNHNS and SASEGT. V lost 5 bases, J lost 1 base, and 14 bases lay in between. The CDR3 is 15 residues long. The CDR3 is CASSSQGYGNTEAFF. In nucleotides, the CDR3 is TGTGCCAGCAGTTCTCAGGGGTACGGGAACACTGAAGCTTTCTTT.

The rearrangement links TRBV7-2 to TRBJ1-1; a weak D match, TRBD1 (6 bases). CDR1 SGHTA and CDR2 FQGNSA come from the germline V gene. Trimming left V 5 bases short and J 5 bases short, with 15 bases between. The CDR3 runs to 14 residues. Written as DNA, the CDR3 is TGTGCCAGCAGCCCAGGATTCAGGGGAACTGAAGCTTTCTTT. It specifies CASSPGFRGTEAFF.

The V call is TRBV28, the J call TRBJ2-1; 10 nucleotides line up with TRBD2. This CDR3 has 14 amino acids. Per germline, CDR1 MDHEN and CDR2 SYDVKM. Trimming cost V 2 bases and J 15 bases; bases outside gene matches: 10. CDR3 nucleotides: TGTGCCAGCAGTTTAGGGGGACTAGCGAGCGGAAGGTTCTTC. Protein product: CASSLGGLASGRFF.

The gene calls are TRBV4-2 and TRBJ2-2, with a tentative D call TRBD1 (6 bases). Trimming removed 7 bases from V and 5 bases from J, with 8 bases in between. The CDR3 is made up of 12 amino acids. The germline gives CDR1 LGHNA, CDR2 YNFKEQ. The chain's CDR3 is CASTQGTGELFF. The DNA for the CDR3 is TGTGCCAGCACACAGGGAACCGGGGAGCTGTTTTTT.

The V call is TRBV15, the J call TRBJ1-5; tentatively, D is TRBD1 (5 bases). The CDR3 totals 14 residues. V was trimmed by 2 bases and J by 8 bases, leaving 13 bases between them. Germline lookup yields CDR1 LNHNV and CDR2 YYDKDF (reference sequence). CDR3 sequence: CATSRRGIREPQHF. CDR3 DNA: TGTGCCACCAGCAGACGGGGGATTCGGGAGCCCCAGCATTTT.

CDR3 DNA: TGTGCCTGGAAGGGGTCTGACCTCTTGAACACTGAAGCTTTCTTT. Its translation: CAWKGSDLLNTEAFF. The chain links TRBV30 to TRBJ1-1; a possible D gene is TRBD1 (5 bases). Germline CDR1 is GTSNPN and CDR2 is SVGIG (reference sequence). Trimming shortened V by 4 bases and J by 0 bases, and 15 bases separated the two germline ends. The CDR3 spans 15 residues.

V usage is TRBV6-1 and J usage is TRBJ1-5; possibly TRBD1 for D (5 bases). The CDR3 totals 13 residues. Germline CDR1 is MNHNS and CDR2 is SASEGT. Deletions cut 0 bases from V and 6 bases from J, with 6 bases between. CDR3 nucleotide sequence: TGTGCCAGCAGTGAAGCGGGGGGTCAGCCCCAGCATTTT. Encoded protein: CASSEAGGQPQHF.

CDR3 DNA: TGCGCCAGCACCTGGACAGGGCGGGGAACCGGGGAGCTGTTTTTT. Amino acids: CASTWTGRGTGELFF. The chain links TRBV5-1 to TRBJ2-2; 8 bases agree with TRBD1. Trimming took 6 bases from V and 5 from J; bases not matched to a gene: 9. The germline V gene encodes CDR1 SGHRS and CDR2 YFSETQ. The CDR3 extends over 15 amino acids.

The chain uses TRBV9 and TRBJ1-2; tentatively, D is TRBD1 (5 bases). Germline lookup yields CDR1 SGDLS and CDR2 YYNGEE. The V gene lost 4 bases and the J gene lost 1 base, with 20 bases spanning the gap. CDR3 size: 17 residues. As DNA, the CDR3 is TGTGCCAGCAGCCCTACGAGGGGAGGGCGGGATAACTATGGCTACACCTTC. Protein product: CASSPTRGGRDNYGYTF.

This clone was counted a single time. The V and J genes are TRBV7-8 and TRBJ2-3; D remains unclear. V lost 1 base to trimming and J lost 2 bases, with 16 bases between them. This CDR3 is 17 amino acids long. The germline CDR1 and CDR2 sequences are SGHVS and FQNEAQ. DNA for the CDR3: TGTGCCAGCAGCTTAGGTCTACGCGGAGCCTACACAGATACGCAGTATTTT. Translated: CASSLGLRGAYTDTQYF.